These 30 T cell receptor beta chains originate from one sample sequenced in a study of cytomegalovirus exposure and HLA in healthy donors. The data were produced by immunoSEQ multiplex PCR, yet TCRdb's version contains in-frame clones alone and is incomplete. The sample has under 150,000 clones, over 85% seen once. The sample was PBMCs. Receptors originate from a woman aged 18 to 35 in good health and CMV-seronegative.

The V gene is TRBV27, the J gene TRBJ1-2, with a weak D call TRBD1 (6 bases). This CDR3 spans 14 amino acids. V lost 10 bases and J lost 4, with 19 bases in between. CDR1 is MNHEY, CDR2 SMNVEV, per germline (reference sequence). The DNA of the CDR3 is TGTGCCACCGGGTACTGGGGGCCTCCCTATGGCTACACCTTC. Protein sequence: CATGYWGPPYGYTF.

The chain employs TRBV7-2 and TRBJ2-7, with 14 bases aligning to TRBD2. V lost 2 bases and J lost 6; bases outside the gene matches: 9. This CDR3 comprises 17 residues. The V gene's germline CDR1 is SGHTA and CDR2 FQGNSA. In DNA, the CDR3 is TGTGCCAGCAGCTTACTTCGTCGTGGACTAGCGGGAGGCGAGCAGTACTTC. It is translated as CASSLLRRGLAGGEQYF.

V usage is TRBV29-1 and J usage is TRBJ1-2; the match to TRBD1 covers 7 bases. The V segment lost 6 bases and the J segment 11 bases; nucleotides outside the gene matches: 9. The CDR3 contains 11 residues. Germline values: CDR1 SQVTM, CDR2 ANQGSEA. The CDR3 here is CSVWTGIGYTF. For the CDR3, the DNA is TGCAGCGTCTGGACAGGTATCGGGTACACCTTC.

V and J are TRBV11-3 and TRBJ2-5; the match to TRBD1 covers 7 bases. V shed 4 bases and J 3 bases; nucleotides not matched to a gene: 5. The CDR3 is 14 residues long. The germline V gene encodes CDR1 SGHNT and CDR2 YENEEA. The chain's CDR3 is CASSSRTGEETQYF. The CDR3, as DNA: TGTGCCAGCAGCTCGAGGACAGGTGAAGAGACCCAGTACTTC.

The chain has TRBV9 and TRBJ2-1, with 7 bases lining up with TRBD2. The length of the CDR3 is 14 residues. CDR1 is SGDLS, CDR2 YYNGEE, per germline. V shed 4 bases, J shed 8 bases, and the junction held 9 bases outside the gene matches. The CDR3 DNA follows: TGTGCCAGCAGCCCTCAGCGGGGAATGGATGAGCAGTTCTTC. Its protein product is CASSPQRGMDEQFF.

This chain connects TRBV28 to TRBJ2-3; TRBD2 agrees at 12 bases. Trimming removed 3 bases from V and 5 bases from J; junction bases left unmatched: 6. Per the germline V gene, CDR1 is MDHEN and CDR2 is SYDVKM. This CDR3 has 16 amino acids. CDR3 nucleotide sequence: TGTGCCAGCAGTTTTCCGACTAGCGGGGGTGTAGATACGCAGTATTTT. This codes for CASSFPTSGGVDTQYF.

This clone was found once. The V gene is TRBV18, the J gene TRBJ2-5; no firm D call. CDR1 and CDR2 from the germline V gene are KGHSH and LQKENI. This CDR3 comprises 13 residues. V dropped 6 bases and J dropped 1 base, with 9 bases sitting between them. The CDR3 DNA reads TGTGCCAGCTCCCCGACTTTCCAAGAGACCCAGTACTTC. Its protein product is CASSPTFQETQYF. Full variable domain (missing parts from reference TRBV18 and TRBJ2-5): NAGVMQNPRHLVRRRGQEARLRCSPMKGHSHVYWYRQLPEEGLKFMVYLQKENIIDESGMPKERFSAEFPKEGPSILRIQQVVRGDSAAYFCASSPTFQETQYFGPGTRLLVL.

This rearrangement joins TRBV4-3 to TRBJ2-7, with a possible D match to TRBD1 (6 bases). V gave up 0 bases and J gave up 1 base, with 10 bases separating them. This CDR3 contains 15 residues. The germline V gene encodes CDR1 LGHNA and CDR2 YSLEER. CDR3 sequence (DNA): TGCGCCAGCAGCCAAGAGGGGCAGGGGTCCTACGAGCAGTACTTC. Amino acids: CASSQEGQGSYEQYF.

V is TRBV6-5 and J is TRBJ2-5, with 10 bases that match TRBD1. This CDR3 comprises 14 residues. The V gene's germline CDR1 is MNHEY and CDR2 SVGAGI. V gave up 2 bases and J gave up 3 bases; unmatched junction bases: 0. For the CDR3, the DNA is TGTGCCAGCAGTTACGGGACAGGGGAAGAGACCCAGTACTTC. Amino acid sequence: CASSYGTGEETQYF.

The chain couples TRBV9 to TRBJ2-5, with 13 nucleotides matching TRBD2. Trimming cost V 4 bases and J 5 bases; bases outside gene matches: 8. This CDR3 is 16 amino acids long. Germline CDR1 is SGDLS and CDR2 is YYNGEE. CDR3 nucleotides: TGTGCCAGCAGCTCGCGGACTAGCGGGGGAGGGGAGACCCAGTACTTC. It encodes CASSSRTSGGGETQYF.

The chain employs TRBV28 and TRBJ2-7, with D maybe TRBD2 (5 bases). The CDR3 covers 15 residues. Germline CDR1 reads MDHEN; CDR2 reads SYDVKM. The ends were cut back, 4 bases at V and 6 bases at J, with 19 bases in the middle. DNA of the CDR3: TGTGCCAGCAGTTCGTCCGGGCGGGTAGGGCGCGAGCAGTACTTC. As protein: CASSSSGRVGREQYF.

The CDR3 spells CASSLSLSAGNTGELFF. CDR3 coding DNA: TGTGCCAGCAGCTTAAGTCTGTCGGCGGGGAACACCGGGGAGCTGTTTTTT. The gene calls are TRBV7-3 and TRBJ2-2; D perhaps matches TRBD2 (5 bases). This CDR3 is built from 17 residues. Deletions cut 1 base from V and 1 base from J, with 13 bases between. Germline CDR1 and CDR2: SGHTA and FQGTGA.

J is TRBJ2-1 and V is TRBV11-1, with 10 bases that match TRBD2. Looked up from germline, CDR1 is SGHAT and CDR2 is FQDESV (reference sequence). This CDR3 has 16 amino acids. The junction had 10 bases not matched to a gene; V was cut back by 2 bases and J by 9 bases. The CDR3 is CASSLWLAGDGSEQFF. CDR3 DNA: TGTGCCAGCAGCTTATGGCTAGCGGGAGACGGAAGTGAGCAGTTCTTC.

The rearrangement links TRBV30 to TRBJ2-3; D is unresolved. The CDR3 sequence is 12 residues long. Between the trimmed V and J ends, which lost 0 bases and 2 bases, there was a span of 3 bases. The germline V gene has CDR1 GTSNPN and CDR2 SVGIG (reference sequence). The DNA of the CDR3 is TGTGCCTGGAGTGTACTCACAGATACGCAGTATTTT. It yields the protein CAWSVLTDTQYF.

The chain combines TRBV19 with TRBJ1-5, with a tentative D call TRBD1 (5 bases). CDR3 length equals 13 residues. Germline values: CDR1 LNHDA, CDR2 SQIVND (reference sequence). Trimming removed 7 bases from V and 4 bases from J, with 11 bases in between. CDR3 bases: TGTGCCAGTAAGTTTGGGGGGAATCAGCCCCAGCATTTT. Translation: CASKFGGNQPQHF.

The chain joins TRBV5-6 to TRBJ1-1; D ambiguous. Trimming pared 3 bases from V and 5 bases from J, leaving 14 bases between. From germline, CDR1 is SGHDT and CDR2 YYEEEE. This CDR3 spans 14 amino acids. This CDR3 reads CASSSSFGRTEAFF. The DNA for the CDR3 is TGTGCCAGCAGCTCCAGTTTCGGGAGGACTGAAGCTTTCTTT.

The chain uses TRBV28 and TRBJ1-2; D remains unclear. Trimming removed 7 bases at V and 4 bases at J, with 16 bases between. The CDR3 contains 14 residues. The germline CDR1 and CDR2 sequences are MDHEN and SYDVKM. The CDR3 here is CASNPTGIVYGYTF. The CDR3 bases are TGTGCCAGCAACCCAACCGGGATTGTCTATGGCTACACCTTC.

This chain links TRBV27 with TRBJ1-1, with D maybe TRBD1 (5 bases). CDR1 and CDR2 (germline): MNHEY, SMNVEV (reference sequence). The CDR3 has 12 amino acids. The DNA for the CDR3 is TGTGGGGGGGAGGTCGGGAACACTGAAGCTTTCTTT. Residues: CGGEVGNTEAFF.

The chain links TRBV6-5 to TRBJ2-7; 8 nucleotides match TRBD1. Germline CDR1 reads MNHEY; CDR2 reads SVGAGI. This CDR3 comprises 14 residues. V lost 6 bases and J lost 0; bases outside the gene matches: 4. DNA of the CDR3: TGTGCCAGCAGAACCGGGACAGGCTCCTACGAGCAGTACTTC. Translation gives CASRTGTGSYEQYF.

The V call is TRBV6-5, the J call TRBJ2-6; tentative D call: TRBD2 (6 bases). The CDR3 runs to 15 residues. The V end was cut by 7 bases, the J end by 2 bases, with 12 bases between. Germline V gene sequence: CDR1 MNHEY, CDR2 SVGAGI. The CDR3 DNA is TGTGCCAGCACCCGGGGCGGGGCTGGGGCCAACGTCCTGACTTTC. Translation gives CASTRGGAGANVLTF.

The rearrangement links TRBV6-5 to TRBJ2-7, with TRBD1 matching 7 bases. This CDR3 is built from 13 residues. V shed 6 bases and J 4 bases; nucleotides not matched to a gene: 6. The V gene's germline CDR1 is MNHEY and CDR2 SVGAGI. In nucleotides, the CDR3 is TGTGCCAGCAGGGACAGGACCGGGTACGAGCAGTACTTC. As protein: CASRDRTGYEQYF.

The chain joins TRBV9 to TRBJ2-3; the match to TRBD2 covers 9 bases. V dropped 2 bases and J dropped 2; count of bases not matched to a gene: 3. CDR3 length: 15 residues. Germline V lookup: CDR1 SGDLS, CDR2 YYNGEE. The CDR3 coding sequence is TGTGCCAGCAGCGTTGCTAGCGGGAACACAGATACGCAGTATTTT. It specifies CASSVASGNTDTQYF.

The chain has TRBV14 and TRBJ2-5; 10 bases fit TRBD1. Germline values: CDR1 SGHDN, CDR2 FVKESK. Trimming at V came to 0 bases and at J to 9 bases, leaving 1 base not matched to a gene. The CDR3 contains 13 residues. CDR3 nucleotide sequence: TGTGCCAGCAGCCAAGATGGGACAGGGGCCCAGTACTTC. Amino acid sequence: CASSQDGTGAQYF.

This rearrangement joins TRBV15 to TRBJ2-1; possible D gene TRBD2, 6 bases. Germline loops: CDR1 LNHNV, CDR2 YYDKDF (reference sequence). The CDR3 contains 15 residues. Trimming took off 5 bases at V and 5 bases at J, with 16 bases between the two ends. CDR3 in amino acids: CATSAQGLPNNEQFF. The CDR3 coding sequence is TGTGCCACCAGCGCACAAGGACTACCCAACAATGAGCAGTTCTTC.

V gene TRBV27 combines with J gene TRBJ2-1; D perhaps matches TRBD1 (7 bases). The germline gives CDR1 MNHEY, CDR2 SMNVEV (reference sequence). The CDR3 extends over 15 amino acids. Trimming took off 0 bases at V and 6 bases at J, with 12 bases between the two ends. The CDR3 region is CASSLSRQGLNEQFF. In DNA form, the CDR3 reads TGTGCCAGCAGTTTATCGAGACAGGGACTCAATGAGCAGTTCTTC.

This clone was counted ten times or more. The chain employs TRBV11-3 and TRBJ2-7; 7 bases are a match to TRBD1. CDR1 SGHNT and CDR2 YENEEA come from the germline V gene. J lost 6 bases, V lost 5 bases, and 10 bases had no gene match. The CDR3 runs to 14 residues. CDR3 region: CASSVTGTDTEQYF. The DNA of the CDR3 is TGTGCCAGCAGCGTAACCGGGACAGACACCGAGCAGTACTTC.

The chain recombines TRBV27 with TRBJ2-3, with 13 bases fitting TRBD2. Germline values: CDR1 MNHEY, CDR2 SMNVEV (reference sequence). The length of the CDR3 is 15 residues. The junction had 3 bases not matched to a gene; V was cut back by 5 bases and J by 4 bases. The CDR3 loop is CASSPGLAGADTQYF. As DNA, the CDR3 is TGTGCCAGCAGTCCCGGACTAGCGGGAGCAGATACGCAGTATTTT.

The rearrangement joins TRBV9 to TRBJ1-4; unclear D gene. With 3 bases removed from V and 4 bases from J, the gap between germline ends came to 10 bases. CDR3 length equals 14 residues. Germline CDR1 and CDR2: SGDLS and YYNGEE. The CDR3 sequence: CASSGRLGNEKLFF. Written as DNA, the CDR3 is TGTGCCAGCAGCGGGAGGTTAGGTAATGAAAAACTGTTTTTT.

V and J are TRBV2 and TRBJ2-5; D might be TRBD2 (5 bases). Germline-derived CDR1 and CDR2 are SNHLY and FYNNEI. The V and J ends lost 6 bases and 4 bases respectively, with 12 bases between them. The CDR3 has 13 residues. The DNA of the CDR3 is TGTGCCAGCAGGGACTGGGTCGGAGAGACCCAGTACTTC. The encoded protein is CASRDWVGETQYF.

The CDR3, as DNA: TGTGCCAGCAGTTTGAGGGGGCCCCTCTACGAGCAGTACTTC. This translates into CASSLRGPLYEQYF. The chain recombines TRBV27 with TRBJ2-7, with 7 nucleotides matching TRBD1. The CDR3 covers 14 residues. Germline trimming cut 3 bases from V and 3 bases from J; bases unmatched to any gene: 5. Looked up from germline, CDR1 is MNHEY and CDR2 is SMNVEV (reference sequence).